Below, one T cell receptor beta chain is given with its context. The CDR3 extends over 14 amino acids. Trimming left V 4 bases short and J 1 base short, with 11 bases between. Germline V gene sequence: CDR1 LNHDA, CDR2 SQIVND (reference sequence). This record comes from a study of blood T cell repertoires in COVID-19. Study overall: The United States, Italy and Spain were the sources of the acute and convalescent COVID-19 samples.

The protocol was immunoSEQ multiplex PCR, while the TCRdb copy is restricted to in-frame clones and leaves out a portion. The sample holds 200,000 to 300,000 clones, over 70% seen once. The sequenced material came from PBMCs or T cells enriched from blood (not recorded which). This sequence originates from a woman between 40 and 55 years old who had been exposed to COVID-19. The chain uses TRBV19 and TRBJ2-7; TRBD1 is a possible D gene (6 bases). The CDR3, as DNA: TGTGCCAGTAGTAATCCAGGGGATTCCTACGAGCAGTACTTC. Protein sequence: CASSNPGDSYEQYF. The entire variable domain, with the rest obtained from reference TRBV19 and TRBJ2-7, is as follows: DGGITQSPKYLFRKEGQNVTLSCEQNLNHDAMYWYRQDPGQGLRLIYYSQIVNDFQKGDIAEGYSVSREKKESFPLTVTSAQKNPTAFYLCASSNPGDSYEQYFGPGTRLTVT.